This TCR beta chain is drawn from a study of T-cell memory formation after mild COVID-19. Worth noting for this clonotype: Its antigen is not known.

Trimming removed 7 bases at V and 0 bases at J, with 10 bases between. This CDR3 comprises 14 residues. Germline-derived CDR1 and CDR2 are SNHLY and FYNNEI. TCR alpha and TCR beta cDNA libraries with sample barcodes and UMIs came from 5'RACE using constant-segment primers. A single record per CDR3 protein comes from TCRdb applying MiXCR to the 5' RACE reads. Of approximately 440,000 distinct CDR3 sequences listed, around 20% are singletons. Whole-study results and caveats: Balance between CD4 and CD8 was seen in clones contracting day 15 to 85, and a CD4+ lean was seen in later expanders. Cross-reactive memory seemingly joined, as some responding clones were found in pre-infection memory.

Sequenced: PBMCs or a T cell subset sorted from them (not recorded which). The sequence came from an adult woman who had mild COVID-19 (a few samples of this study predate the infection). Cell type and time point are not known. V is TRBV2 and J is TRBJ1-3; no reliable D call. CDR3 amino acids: CASNPFSSGNTIYF. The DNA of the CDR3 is TGTGCCAGCAACCCTTTCAGCTCTGGAAACACCATATATTTT.